The clone carrying this TCR beta chain was seen many times. TCRdb reprocessed the RT-PCR reads with MiXCR, giving one entry per CDR3 protein. This sample has about 87,000 distinct CDR3 sequences, with around 5% found just once. These data belong to a study of patients and donors after allogeneic stem cell transplantation. Trimming removed 0 bases at V and 5 bases at J, with 7 bases between. The length of the CDR3 is 13 residues. The chain combines TRBV12-3 or TRBV12-4 with TRBJ2-5, with unresolved D. This TCR derives from a human donor who was either an allogeneic HSCT recipient or a stem cell or donor lymphocyte infusion donor (not recorded which). It is not recorded whose cells these are; they may come from a transplant donor. Sequencing was carried out using blood, either unsorted or a sorted T cell fraction (not recorded which). The CDR3 reads CASSLARAETQYF. CDR3 DNA: TGTGCCAGCAGTTTAGCGCGCGCGGAGACCCAGTACTTC.